This TCR beta chain was retrieved from a study of T-cell reconstitution after alpha-beta-depleted transplantation in children. Study-wide points: From newly produced T cells came most of the T-cell counts and diversity one year after transplant. By about two months after transplant, alpha-beta T cells reportedly arose from several hundred graft clones that had expanded. In some patients, recipient T cells and intrathymic progenitors surviving conditioning explained high day-60 diversity.

This clonotype was seen ten or more times. The antigen remains unidentified. A library of TCRbeta sequences, prepared with unique molecular identifiers, was generated. TCRdb analysed the PCR reads with MiXCR anew, one entry per CDR3 protein. The sample includes approximately 97,000 distinct CDR3 sequences, around 6% of them seen just once. Losses at the gene ends were 4 bases for V and 8 bases for J; bases not matched to a gene: 6. Germline V gene lookup returns CDR1 SGHRS and CDR2 YFSETQ. This CDR3 contains 13 residues. This TCR derives from a female patient aged 2-15 years who had a stem cell transplant for Fanconi anemia, so the T cells may come from the graft donor. Sequences were derived from PBMCs, mostly from graft donor cells, sampled 60 days after TCRalphabeta/CD19-depleted stem cell transplant. The chain uses TRBV5-1 and TRBJ1-2, with 9 bases matching TRBD1. The CDR3 reads CASSQQGARGYTF. The DNA of the CDR3 is TGCGCCAGCAGCCAACAGGGGGCGCGCGGCTACACCTTC.